What follows are 26 T cell receptor beta chains derived from one specimen sequenced in a study of cytomegalovirus exposure and HLA in healthy donors. With 60 Vbeta and 13 Jbeta primers, the PCR was carried out. The data were produced by immunoSEQ multiplex PCR, yet TCRdb's version contains in-frame clones alone and is incomplete. The sample shows about 130,000 clones, 80% of them seen only once. Sequenced sample: PBMCs. The receptors originated from a man aged 25-45 years in good health.

J is TRBJ2-1 and V is TRBV4-3, with D maybe TRBD1 (6 bases). The V end lost 0 bases, the J end lost 5 bases, and 14 bases lay between the germline ends. The CDR3 totals 16 residues. CDR1 is LGHNA, CDR2 YSLEER, per germline. CDR3 coding DNA: TGCGCCAGCAGCCAAGATCTCCAGGGGACGAACAATGAGCAGTTCTTC. It codes for CASSQDLQGTNNEQFF.

This clone has a single count. This chain joins TRBV5-6 and TRBJ1-5; D is perhaps TRBD1 (5 bases). Per the germline V gene, CDR1 is SGHDT and CDR2 is YYEEEE. Trimming took off 3 bases at V and 4 bases at J, with 14 bases between the two ends. The CDR3 is made up of 15 amino acids. CDR3 DNA sequence: TGTGCCAGCAGCTCTGCTGACAGACCTAATCAGCCCCAGCATTTT. It encodes CASSSADRPNQPQHF.

This rearrangement joins TRBV5-1 to TRBJ2-3; D may be TRBD2 (6 bases). There are 18 residues in the CDR3. Germline CDR1 is SGHRS and CDR2 is YFSETQ. Trimming pared 0 bases from V and 4 bases from J, leaving 21 bases between. The DNA of the CDR3 is TGCGCCAGCAGCTTGGTGGTGATAGCGGTCCCACAGGCAGATACGCAGTATTTT. Encoded protein: CASSLVVIAVPQADTQYF.

This clone is a singleton in its sample. The V gene is TRBV21-1, the J gene TRBJ2-7; no DNA check was done on the table's D call, TRBD2. TRBV21-1 is classified as a pseudogene. There are 14 residues in the CDR3. The CDR3 is CATQQVKREGEQYF. CDR3 DNA sequence: TGTGCCACCCAGCAGGTAAAGCGGGAGGGCGAGCAGTACTTC.

This clone was seen a few times. This chain links TRBV18 with TRBJ2-1, with TRBD2 identical over 14 bases. The junction had 10 bases not matched to a gene; V was cut back by 0 bases and J by 0 bases. The length of the CDR3 is 21 residues. The germline V gene encodes CDR1 KGHSH and CDR2 LQKENI. The CDR3 coding sequence is TGTGCCAGCTCACCACCCCAAAGGACTAGCGGGAGGTATAGCTCCTACAATGAGCAGTTCTTC. Translation gives CASSPPQRTSGRYSSYNEQFF.

The V call is TRBV27, the J call TRBJ1-2, with D uncertain. This CDR3 is built from 15 residues. Germline lookup yields CDR1 MNHEY and CDR2 SMNVEV (reference sequence). Trimming pared 6 bases from V and 8 bases from J, leaving 22 bases between. Here the CDR3 DNA reads TGTGCCAGCAGCGACCGGGCCGTGGGGTGGGAGGGCTACACCTTC. This translates into CASSDRAVGWEGYTF.

The J gene is TRBJ2-1, the V gene TRBV7-6, with D unclear. The CDR3 has 13 residues. V shed 4 bases and J shed 5 bases, with 9 bases lying between them. Germline V gene lookup returns CDR1 SGHVS and CDR2 FNYEAQ. The CDR3 loop is CASSSIGDNEQFF. The CDR3 DNA reads TGTGCCAGCAGCTCCATAGGAGACAATGAGCAGTTCTTC. The variable domain in full, with the rest retrieved from reference TRBV7-6 and TRBJ2-1, is GAGVSQSPRYKVTKRGQDVALRCDPISGHVSLYWYRQALGQGPEFLTYFNYEAQQDKSGLPNDRFSAERPEGSISTLTIQRTEQRDSAMYRCASSSIGDNEQFFGPGTRLTVL.

The chain uses TRBV9 and TRBJ1-2; D remains ambiguous. Deletions cut 1 base from V and 8 bases from J, with 9 bases between. Germline V gives CDR1 SGDLS, CDR2 YYNGEE. CDR3 length equals 12 residues. CDR3 DNA: TGTGCCAGCAGCGTACCCACGGGGGGCTACACCTTC. Translation gives CASSVPTGGYTF.

The chain combines TRBV2 with TRBJ1-3; D perhaps matches TRBD1 (6 bases). Trimming cost V 2 bases and J 2 bases, with 10 bases left between them. The CDR3 is 15 amino acids. Germline-derived CDR1 and CDR2 are SNHLY and FYNNEI. The CDR3: CASSERGGPGNTIYF. CDR3 DNA: TGTGCCAGCAGTGAAAGGGGGGGGCCTGGAAACACCATATATTTT.

The J gene is TRBJ2-5, the V gene TRBV6-4; TRBD2 is a possible D gene (6 bases). Germline CDR1 and CDR2: MRHNA and SNTAGT. With 6 bases removed from V and 4 bases from J, the gap between germline ends came to 9 bases. CDR3 length: 12 residues. CDR3: CASSGGVETQYF. DNA of the CDR3: TGTGCCAGCAGCGGCGGGGTAGAGACCCAGTACTTC.

This chain connects TRBV18 to TRBJ2-1; TRBD2 aligns across 8 bases. The length of the CDR3 is 16 residues. Germline CDR1 KGHSH, CDR2 LQKENI. V gave up 2 bases and J gave up 2 bases; unmatched junction bases: 5. In nucleotides, the CDR3 is TGTGCCAGCTCACCAATAGGAGCGGGGGCCTACAATGAGCAGTTCTTC. It is translated as CASSPIGAGAYNEQFF.

This clone occurred once. The J gene is TRBJ2-7, the V gene TRBV4-2; TRBD1 matches at 7 bases. With 0 bases clipped from V and 2 bases from J, the junction kept 4 bases outside the gene matches. The CDR3 contains 15 residues. Germline lookup yields CDR1 LGHNA and CDR2 YNFKEQ. CDR3 sequence: CASSQEQGPPYEQYF. The CDR3 DNA reads as TGTGCCAGCAGCCAAGAACAGGGGCCACCCTACGAGCAGTACTTC.

The CDR3 nucleotides are TGTGCCACCAGCAGAGTATTGACAGGGAGGCAGCCCCAGCATTTT. This translates into CATSRVLTGRQPQHF. The chain joins TRBV15 to TRBJ1-5; TRBD1 agrees at 7 bases. J gave up 7 bases and V 1 base, and 7 bases lay outside the gene matches. In germline, CDR1 is LNHNV, CDR2 YYDKDF (reference sequence). CDR3 length: 15 residues.

The genes are TRBV25-1 and TRBJ2-3; D not certain. This CDR3 contains 12 residues. Looked up from germline, CDR1 is MGHDK and CDR2 is SYGVNS. V shed 7 bases and J shed 2 bases, with 7 bases lying between them. The CDR3 sequence: CASTGTTDTQYF. CDR3 sequence (DNA): TGTGCCAGCACAGGAACCACAGATACGCAGTATTTT. Together with reference TRBV25-1 and TRBJ2-3, the CDR3 gives the full variable domain: EADIYQTPRYLVIGTGKKITLECSQTMGHDKMYWYQQDPGMELHLIHYSYGVNSTEKGDLSSESTVSRIRTEHFPLTLESARPSHTSQYLCASTGTTDTQYFGPGTRLTVL.

The sample holds a few counts of this clone. The rearrangement uses TRBV6-4 and TRBJ2-3; 7 bases match TRBD1. Germline CDR1 MRHNA, CDR2 SNTAGT. V lost 6 bases, J lost 6 bases, and 9 bases stayed unmatched. The CDR3 length is 14 residues. In DNA, the CDR3 is TGTGCCAGCAGGGGGACAGCCCCCTCGGATACGCAGTATTTT. Translating it yields CASRGTAPSDTQYF.

The table lists this clone with a count of one. The gene calls are TRBV6-5 and TRBJ1-1; D call uncertain. The CDR3 consists of 14 residues. The V gene's germline CDR1 is MNHEY and CDR2 SVGAGI. Trimming cost V 7 bases and J 3 bases, with 15 bases left between them. The DNA of the CDR3 is TGTGCCAGCACTGTGCGGGCCGGTTACACTGAAGCTTTCTTT. Protein sequence: CASTVRAGYTEAFF.

This chain connects TRBV5-6 to TRBJ2-7; a weak D match, TRBD2 (5 bases). This CDR3 contains 13 residues. Trimming took 2 bases from V and 7 from J, leaving 13 bases between them. Germline V lookup: CDR1 SGHDT, CDR2 YYEEEE. CDR3 protein: CASSFQVRDEQYF. In DNA, the CDR3 is TGTGCCAGCAGCTTCCAAGTGAGGGATGAGCAGTACTTC.

The chain recombines TRBV15 with TRBJ1-1, with 9 bases fitting TRBD1. Germline V lookup: CDR1 LNHNV, CDR2 YYDKDF (reference sequence). V lost 6 bases to trimming and J lost 7 bases; unmatched junction nucleotides: 6. The CDR3 is 13 residues long. CDR3 coding DNA: TGTGCCACCAGAATAACAGGGGGCCTTGAAGCTTTCTTT. It is translated as CATRITGGLEAFF.

The V and J genes are TRBV5-1 and TRBJ2-2; 7 bases fit TRBD2. Germline assignment: CDR1 SGHRS and CDR2 YFSETQ. V shed 2 bases and J 1 base; nucleotides not matched to a gene: 5. CDR3 size: 16 residues. The CDR3 bases are TGCGCCAGCAGCTTCGGGGGGACGGTGAACACCGGGGAGCTGTTTTTT. Translated: CASSFGGTVNTGELFF.

The chain employs TRBV4-3 and TRBJ2-5; tentatively, D is TRBD1 (5 bases). Germline loops: CDR1 LGHNA, CDR2 YSLEER. CDR3 length: 15 amino acids. V shed 0 bases and J shed 6 bases, with 14 bases lying between them. The CDR3 sequence: CASSQDQGRAKTQYF. The CDR3 bases are TGCGCCAGCAGCCAAGATCAGGGCAGGGCTAAGACCCAGTACTTC.

The chain uses TRBV19 and TRBJ2-1; D unclear. Per germline, CDR1 LNHDA and CDR2 SQIVND (reference sequence). The CDR3 loop spans 15 amino acids. The V and J ends lost 4 bases and 2 bases respectively, with 12 bases between them. CDR3 residues: CASSTSSSTYNEQFF. CDR3 DNA: TGTGCCAGTAGTACCTCTTCCAGTACCTACAATGAGCAGTTCTTC.

The chain recombines TRBV7-2 with TRBJ1-2; D gene unclear. V gave up 4 bases and J gave up 5 bases, with 11 bases separating them. The CDR3 runs to 13 residues. CDR1 and CDR2 (germline): SGHTA, FQGNSA. CDR3: CASSSYSGYGYTF. The CDR3 DNA reads TGTGCCAGCAGCTCATACTCGGGTTATGGCTACACCTTC.

This clone was counted a single time. The chain carries TRBV19 and TRBJ2-5, with D perhaps TRBD2 (6 bases). V dropped 3 bases and J dropped 2 bases, with 10 bases sitting between them. In germline, CDR1 is LNHDA, CDR2 SQIVND (reference sequence). CDR3 size: 14 residues. CDR3 in amino acids: CASSIRDFQETQYF. In DNA form, the CDR3 reads TGTGCCAGTAGTATTAGGGACTTTCAAGAGACCCAGTACTTC.

The chain uses TRBV10-2 and TRBJ2-2; D might be TRBD1 (8 bases). The CDR3 covers 20 residues. CDR1 and CDR2 from the germline V gene are WSHSY and SAAADI. V was trimmed by 1 base and J by 3 bases, leaving 24 bases between them. The DNA for the CDR3 is TGCGCCAGCAGTGAGTGGGGGGGGAGACGGACAGGGCATTACACCGGGGAGCTGTTTTTT. The encoded protein is CASSEWGGRRTGHYTGELFF.

The chain carries TRBV28 and TRBJ1-5, with a possible D match to TRBD1 (6 bases). Trimming removed 7 bases at V and 0 bases at J, with 13 bases between. The CDR3 runs to 15 residues. Germline assignment: CDR1 MDHEN and CDR2 SYDVKM. The CDR3 reads CASTPGGASNQPQHF. The CDR3 DNA sequence: TGTGCCAGCACCCCTGGGGGGGCTAGCAATCAGCCCCAGCATTTT.

A few counts support this clone. This specimen includes other DNA sequences encoding the same CDR3. This chain joins TRBV6-6 and TRBJ1-3; D is unclear. The germline V gene encodes CDR1 MNHNY and CDR2 SVGAGI (reference sequence). The CDR3 covers 14 residues. The V end lost 6 bases, the J end lost 0 bases, and 9 bases lay between the germline ends. The CDR3 DNA reads as TGTGCCAGCAGCGACTTGAGCTCTGGAAACACCATATATTTT. Translating it yields CASSDLSSGNTIYF.